These 20 T cell receptor beta chains share one sample of origin, sequenced in a study of control samples from healthy donors and cancer patients. Method: immunoSEQ multiplex PCR; TCRdb's copy keeps in-frame clones and lacks some. The top ten clones hold 20% to 25% of a sample with approximately 37,000 clones, about four fifths of them seen once. Sequencing was done on a sample of PBMCs. These receptors all come from an older woman with lung cancer.

The chain carries TRBV19 and TRBJ1-1, with D possibly being TRBD1 (5 bases). The V gene lost 9 bases and the J gene lost 4 bases, with 24 bases spanning the gap. This CDR3 is built from 16 residues. Germline V gene lookup returns CDR1 LNHDA and CDR2 SQIVND (reference sequence). CDR3 bases: TGTGCCAGCGCGACGGCTTTGGGACGTCCAGGCACTGAAGCTTTCTTT. Protein product: CASATALGRPGTEAFF.

The rearrangement uses TRBV3-1 (or the pseudogene TRBV3-2) and TRBJ1-4; the match to TRBD1 covers 7 bases. Germline-derived CDR1 and CDR2 are LGHDT and YNNKEL (reference sequence). J gave up 7 bases and V 5 bases, and 7 bases lay outside the gene matches. The CDR3 sequence is 14 residues long. CDR3 nucleotide sequence: TGTGCCAGCAGCTGGGACAGAGAAGGTGAAAAACTGTTTTTT. Protein: CASSWDREGEKLFF.

This sequence joins TRBV6-5 and TRBJ2-3; D assignment may be TRBD1 or TRBD2 (5 bases each). V lost 6 bases, J lost 1 base, and 11 bases lay in between. The CDR3 totals 14 residues. The germline gives CDR1 MNHEY, CDR2 SVGAGI. The CDR3 bases are TGTGCCAGCAGGGGGGTGTCAGGCACAGATACGCAGTATTTT. Its translation: CASRGVSGTDTQYF.

V usage is TRBV24-1 and J usage is TRBJ2-5, with 8 bases that match TRBD1. V lost 0 bases, J lost 0 bases, and 2 bases stayed unmatched. The germline V gene encodes CDR1 KGHDR and CDR2 SFDVKD. The CDR3 length is 16 residues. In nucleotides, the CDR3 is TGTGCCACCAGTGATTTGCTGACAGGGGACCAAGAGACCCAGTACTTC. Its translation: CATSDLLTGDQETQYF.

This sequence joins TRBV18 and TRBJ1-1, with D uncertain. The germline gives CDR1 KGHSH, CDR2 LQKENI. The ends were cut back, 0 bases at V and 9 bases at J, with 17 bases in the middle. CDR3 length: 15 residues. The chain's CDR3 is CASSPPSAGPMKAFF. CDR3 sequence (DNA): TGTGCCAGCTCACCACCGTCGGCAGGACCGATGAAAGCTTTCTTT.

This clone has just a few counts. The chain combines TRBV25-1 with TRBJ1-5, with 7 nucleotides matching TRBD1. CDR3 size: 15 residues. Germline V lookup: CDR1 MGHDK, CDR2 SYGVNS. V was clipped by 4 bases and J by 5 bases; unmatched bases: 8. The chain's CDR3 is CASSAGTASHQPQHF. The CDR3 DNA is TGTGCCAGCAGTGCAGGGACAGCTTCACATCAGCCCCAGCATTTT.

This clone was observed a single time. The rearrangement joins TRBV10-3 to TRBJ2-1, with D unresolved. The CDR3 runs 11 residues. Germline loops: CDR1 ENHRY, CDR2 SYGVKD. V was shortened by 8 bases and J by 9 bases, with 11 bases between the two germline ends. The CDR3 protein is CAIGHSSEQFF. CDR3 sequence (DNA): TGTGCCATCGGCCACTCATCTGAGCAGTTCTTC.

V gene TRBV9 combines with J gene TRBJ1-2, with TRBD1 identical over 10 bases. This CDR3 contains 16 residues. Germline V gene data show CDR1 as SGDLS and CDR2 as YYNGEE. V trimming: 2 bases; J trimming: 3 bases; junction bases outside the gene matches: 7. CDR3 DNA sequence: TGTGCCAGCAGCGTTGATCCGGGACAGGGGTACTATGGCTACACCTTC. Translating gives CASSVDPGQGYYGYTF.

The chain carries TRBV6-6 and TRBJ2-7; the match to TRBD1 covers 7 bases. The germline V gene has CDR1 MNHNY and CDR2 SVGAGI (reference sequence). CDR3 length: 15 residues. J was trimmed by 1 base and V by 2 bases; bases with no gene match: 5. The DNA for the CDR3 is TGTGCCAGCAGTTACCAAGGGGGCCTTTCCTACGAGCAGTACTTC. As protein: CASSYQGGLSYEQYF.

J is TRBJ2-7 and V is TRBV7-9, with TRBD2 identical over 9 bases. There are 15 residues in the CDR3. Germline V gene data show CDR1 as SEHNR and CDR2 as FQNEAQ (reference sequence). The V and J ends lost 5 bases and 5 bases, in that order; junction bases with no gene match: 10. The CDR3 bases are TGTGCCAGCAGCCCGAAGTTGCGGGAGGGCAACGAGCAGTACTTC. Translated, it gives CASSPKLREGNEQYF.

The rearrangement uses TRBV6-1 and TRBJ1-1, with no clear D. Trimming left V 2 bases short and J 8 bases short, with 9 bases between. Germline lookup yields CDR1 MNHNS and CDR2 SASEGT. This CDR3 has 12 amino acids. The CDR3 reads CASSENIREAFF. DNA of the CDR3: TGTGCCAGCAGTGAAAATATCCGCGAAGCTTTCTTT.

The V and J genes are TRBV6-2 or TRBV6-3 and TRBJ1-2, with 7 bases aligning to TRBD1. The CDR3 is 15 amino acids. Germline V lookup: CDR1 MNHEY, CDR2 SVGEGT. Germline trimming cut 4 bases from V and 5 bases from J; bases unmatched to any gene: 10. Here the CDR3 DNA reads TGTGCCAGCAGTTCGACAGGGACGGACCTTTATGGCTACACCTTC. Residues: CASSSTGTDLYGYTF.

As DNA, the CDR3 is TGTGCCAGCACTAGAACGGGAATAGGGGAGACCCAGTACTTC. This codes for CASTRTGIGETQYF. The chain is built from TRBV5-6 and TRBJ2-5; TRBD2 might be the D (5 bases). V gave up 6 bases and J gave up 5 bases, with 17 bases separating them. The CDR3 consists of 14 residues. Germline CDR1 is SGHDT and CDR2 is YYEEEE.

This chain links TRBV6-2 or TRBV6-3 with TRBJ2-7; D not certain. V was trimmed by 5 bases and J by 6 bases, leaving 8 bases between them. The CDR3 has 11 residues. Per the germline V gene, CDR1 is MNHEY and CDR2 is SVGEGT. CDR3 coding DNA: TGTGCCAGCAGTCCCTCCGCCGAGCAGTACTTC. Translated, it gives CASSPSAEQYF.

This clone was recorded only once. J is TRBJ1-3 and V is TRBV19; 10 bases are a match to TRBD1. The CDR3 spans 18 residues. The germline gives CDR1 LNHDA, CDR2 SQIVND (reference sequence). Trimming cost V 5 bases and J 0 bases; bases outside gene matches: 10. CDR3 sequence reads: CASSRDRGSTHSGNTIYF. The CDR3 DNA sequence: TGTGCCAGTAGTCGGGACAGGGGTTCTACCCACTCTGGAAACACCATATATTTT.

The CDR3 DNA reads as TGTGCCAGCAGCTTGGAAAGGACTACTGGCTACACCTTC. This translates into CASSLERTTGYTF. The chain recombines TRBV5-6 with TRBJ1-2, with D hard to call. Trimming cost V 0 bases and J 7 bases, with 10 bases left between them. The CDR3 has 13 residues. Germline V gene data show CDR1 as SGHDT and CDR2 as YYEEEE.

This rearrangement joins TRBV19 to TRBJ2-5; 9 bases align to TRBD2. Germline-derived CDR1 and CDR2 are LNHDA and SQIVND (reference sequence). The ends lost 1 base at V and 3 bases at J; junction bases unmatched: 3. This CDR3 contains 15 residues. CDR3 protein: CASSIVLAGKETQYF. Written as DNA, the CDR3 is TGTGCCAGTAGTATAGTCCTAGCGGGAAAAGAGACCCAGTACTTC.

The J gene is TRBJ2-3, the V gene TRBV19; 10 bases agree with TRBD2. The CDR3 extends over 17 amino acids. Germline CDR1 and CDR2: LNHDA and SQIVND (reference sequence). The trim removed 3 bases at V and 2 bases at J, leaving 8 bases unmatched. The CDR3 protein is CASSIWLAGAHTDTQYF. For the CDR3, the DNA is TGTGCCAGTAGTATCTGGCTAGCGGGGGCCCACACAGATACGCAGTATTTT.

CDR3 protein: CASSSGIMVDTGELFF. The CDR3 DNA follows: TGTGCCAGCAGCTCGGGTATTATGGTGGACACCGGGGAGCTGTTTTTT. The gene calls are TRBV11-2 and TRBJ2-2; unclear D gene. The CDR3 contains 16 residues. The germline CDR1 and CDR2 sequences are SGHAT and FQNNGV. V dropped 4 bases and J dropped 3 bases, with 15 bases sitting between them.

The J gene is TRBJ2-7, the V gene TRBV6-5; TRBD2 matches 9 bases. Germline V gene data show CDR1 as MNHEY and CDR2 as SVGAGI. The length of the CDR3 is 16 residues. Trimming at V came to 0 bases and at J to 3 bases, leaving 6 bases not matched to a gene. The CDR3 protein is CASSYSGVAGDYEQYF. The CDR3, as DNA: TGTGCCAGCAGTTACTCGGGAGTAGCGGGAGACTACGAGCAGTACTTC.